This TCR beta chain came from a study of shared clonotypes between healthy human individuals. At a deep level, the assay was run. Assay used: immunoSEQ multiplex PCR; TCRdb lists only in-frame clones, some missing. The data contain around 700,000 clones, about two thirds of them singletons. V shed 1 base and J 5 bases; nucleotides not matched to a gene: 7. CDR1 is SGHDN, CDR2 FVKESK, per germline. The CDR3 extends over 16 amino acids. Notes on the study in general: The represented genetic and exposure-history diversity was limited by the small number of donors.

Turning to this clone: Antigen specificity is unknown.

Memory CD4+ cells were the fraction left after CD45RA+ naive selection. The clonotype comes from a woman aged 25 to 45 in good health. The chain joins TRBV14 to TRBJ2-5; 10 bases fit TRBD1. Sequencing was carried out using memory CD4+ T cells sorted from blood. As for subset: CD45RA-negative fraction. The CDR3 region has the DNA TGTGCCAGCAGCCAAGCGACAGGGACAGGGGAGGAGACCCAGTACTTC. Translating it yields CASSQATGTGEETQYF.